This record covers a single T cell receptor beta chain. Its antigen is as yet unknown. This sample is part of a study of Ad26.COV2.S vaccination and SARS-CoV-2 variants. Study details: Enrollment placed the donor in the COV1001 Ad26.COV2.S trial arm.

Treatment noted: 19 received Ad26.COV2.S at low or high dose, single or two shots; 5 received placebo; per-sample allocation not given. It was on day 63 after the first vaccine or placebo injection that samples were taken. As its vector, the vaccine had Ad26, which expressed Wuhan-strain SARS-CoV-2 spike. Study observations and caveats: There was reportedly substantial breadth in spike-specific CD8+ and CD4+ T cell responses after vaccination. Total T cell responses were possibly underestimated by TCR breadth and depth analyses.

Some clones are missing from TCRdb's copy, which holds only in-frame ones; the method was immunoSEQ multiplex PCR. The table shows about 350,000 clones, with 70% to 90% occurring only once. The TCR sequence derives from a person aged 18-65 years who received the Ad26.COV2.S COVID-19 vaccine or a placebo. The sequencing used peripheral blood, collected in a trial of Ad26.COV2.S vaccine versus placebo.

CDR3 coding DNA: TGTGCCAGCAGCTTAGACCCTTGGACTCGCCCTAGCACAGATACGCAGTATTTT. Translating gives CASSLDPWTRPSTDTQYF. The chain is built from TRBV7-6 and TRBJ2-3; weak D call: TRBD2 (5 bases). The CDR3 has 18 residues. Trimming took off 1 base at V and 0 bases at J, with 17 bases between the two ends. CDR1 SGHVS and CDR2 FNYEAQ come from the germline V gene.